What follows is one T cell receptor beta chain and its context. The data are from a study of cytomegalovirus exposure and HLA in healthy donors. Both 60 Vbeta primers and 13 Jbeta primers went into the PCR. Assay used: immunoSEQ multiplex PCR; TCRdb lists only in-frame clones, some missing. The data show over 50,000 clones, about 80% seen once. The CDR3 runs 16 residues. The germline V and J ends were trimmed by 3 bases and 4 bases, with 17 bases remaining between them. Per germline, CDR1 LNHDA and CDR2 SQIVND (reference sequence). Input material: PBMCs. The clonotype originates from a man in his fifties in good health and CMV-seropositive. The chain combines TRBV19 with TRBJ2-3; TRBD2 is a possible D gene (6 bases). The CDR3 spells CASSIGGISLPDTQYF. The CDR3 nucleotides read TGTGCCAGTAGTATTGGCGGGATAAGTCTACCAGATACGCAGTATTTT.